A selection of T cell receptor beta chains follows, all from one sample in a study of cytomegalovirus exposure and HLA in healthy donors. Generated by immunoSEQ multiplex PCR, the TCRdb table keeps only in-frame clones and is missing some. The data show roughly 140,000 clones, with approximately 80% seen just once and 4.5% to 6.5% held by the top ten. Sequencing used PBMCs. These receptors all stem from a male donor in good health and CMV-seronegative. Both conserved end residues are part of each CDR3. The order of the fields is D gene, J gene, clone size, V gene, CDR3 length, CDR3 protein, CDR3 DNA. The D gene is left open where the match is weak. Clone size is not always given. Where it is, it says once, few, many or a class for expanded clones.

>NA|TRBJ1-1|once|TRBV11-2|13
CASSPSGETEAFF
TGTGCCAGCAGCCCCTCGGGGGAGACTGAAGCTTTCTTT
>TRBD2|TRBJ2-7|few|TRBV4-2|17
CASSQEVGTSGPYEQYF
TGTGCCAGCAGCCAAGAGGTCGGGACTAGCGGACCCTACGAGCAGTACTTC
>NA|TRBJ1-5|NA|TRBV7-2|15
CASSRGRGGNQPQHF
TGTGCCAGCAGTAGAGGGAGGGGCGGTAATCAGCCCCAGCATTTT
>NA|TRBJ1-2|NA|TRBV7-9|14
CASSLQGRRYGYTF
TGTGCCAGCAGCTTACAGGGGAGAAGGTATGGCTACACCTTC
>TRBD1|TRBJ1-1|NA|TRBV18|16
CASSQGTGGMNTEAFF
TGTGCCAGCTCACAAGGGACAGGGGGAATGAACACTGAAGCTTTCTTT
>TRBD2|TRBJ2-2|NA|TRBV13|16
CASSSAAGSDTGELFF
TGTGCCAGCAGCTCGGCAGCGGGAAGCGACACCGGGGAGCTGTTTTTT
>TRBD1|TRBJ1-1|NA|TRBV5-1|14
CASSYGTGGGEAFF
TGCGCCAGCAGCTACGGGACAGGGGGAGGTGAAGCTTTCTTT
>TRBD1|TRBJ2-7|NA|TRBV10-3|17
CAISERYPTGGNYEQYF
TGCGCCATCAGTGAGCGGTATCCGACAGGGGGGAACTACGAGCAGTACTTC
>NA|TRBJ2-6|NA|TRBV11-2|15
CASSLTGNGANVLTF
TGTGCCAGCAGCTTGACTGGTAATGGGGCCAACGTCCTGACTTTC
>TRBD2|TRBJ2-1|NA|TRBV5-4|14
CASSLETSGGARFF
TGTGCCAGCAGCTTGGAAACTAGCGGGGGGGCGAGGTTCTTC
>NA|TRBJ2-1|once|TRBV5-4|15
CASSLAHGLLNEQFF
TGTGCCAGCAGCTTGGCCCATGGGCTTCTCAATGAGCAGTTCTTC
>TRBD1|TRBJ1-5|NA|TRBV5-5|16
CASSLEGQPYNQPQHF
TGTGCCAGCAGCTTGGAGGGACAGCCTTACAATCAGCCCCAGCATTTT
>NA|TRBJ2-1|NA|TRBV4-1|15
CASSQAATRYNEQFF
TGCGCCAGCAGCCAGGCGGCGACTAGATACAATGAGCAGTTCTTC
>NA|TRBJ1-6|NA|TRBV7-5|19
CARSSRGVADKTGNSPLHF
TGTGCCAGAAGCTCAAGAGGAGTAGCGGATAAAACGGGGAATTCACCCCTCCACTTT
>TRBD2|TRBJ2-2|NA|TRBV5-1|15
CASSREARVGGELFF
TGCGCCAGCAGCCGGGAGGCCCGGGTGGGCGGGGAGCTGTTTTTT
>NA|TRBJ2-7|NA|TRBV28|15
CASSLRRGGHYEQYF
TGTGCCAGCAGTTTGAGGAGGGGCGGACACTACGAGCAGTACTTC
>TRBD1|TRBJ1-5|NA|TRBV7-3|17
CASSSSREGGASQPQHF
TGTGCCAGCAGCTCGTCGCGCGAAGGGGGCGCTAGTCAGCCCCAGCATTTT
>TRBD1|TRBJ1-6|NA|TRBV10-3|13
CASTGGRDSPLHF
TGTGCCAGCACAGGGGGGAGGGATTCACCCCTCCACTTT
>TRBD2|TRBJ2-1|NA|TRBV19|15
CASSMTSGENNEQFF
TGTGCCAGTAGCATGACTAGCGGGGAGAACAATGAGCAGTTCTTC
>NA|TRBJ1-1|NA|TRBV11-2|18
CASSLVGSGFWTNTEAFF
TGTGCCAGCAGCTTAGTAGGATCGGGGTTTTGGACGAACACTGAAGCTTTCTTT
>TRBD1|TRBJ1-4|NA|TRBV5-1|16
CASSQGTAPKMEKLFF
TGCGCCAGCAGCCAAGGGACAGCCCCTAAGATGGAAAAACTGTTTTTT
>NA|TRBJ2-7|NA|TRBV28|13
CATRQNHHYEQYF
TGTGCAACAAGACAGAACCATCACTACGAGCAGTACTTC
>NA|TRBJ1-5|NA|TRBV27|13
CASSTLERRPQHF
TGTGCCAGCAGCACCCTTGAGCGGAGGCCCCAGCATTTT
>TRBD1|TRBJ2-1|few|TRBV5-1|15
CASSLEGTGGNEQFF
TGCGCCAGCAGCTTGGAAGGGACAGGGGGCAATGAGCAGTTCTTC
>NA|TRBJ2-3|NA|TRBV7-3|13
CASREDWADTQYF
TGTGCCAGCAGAGAGGACTGGGCAGATACGCAGTATTTT
>TRBD2|TRBJ2-6|once|TRBV10-3|16
CAISSGGPSGANVLTF
TGTGCCATCTCAAGCGGGGGGCCCTCTGGGGCCAACGTCCTGACTTTC
>NA|TRBJ2-2|few|TRBV18|15
CASSPVEGNTGELFF
TGTGCCAGCTCACCAGTCGAGGGGAACACCGGGGAGCTGTTTTTT
>NA|TRBJ1-4|NA|TRBV27|14
CASSLGGEGEKLFF
TGTGCCAGCAGTCTAGGGGGTGAGGGTGAAAAACTGTTTTTT
>NA|TRBJ2-4|once|TRBV27|16
CASSPRQGLAKNIQYF
TGTGCCAGCAGTCCAAGGCAGGGGCTAGCCAAAAACATTCAGTACTTC
>NA|TRBJ1-4|once|TRBV4-1|16
CASSRRTRGIGEKLFF
TGCGCCAGCAGCCGCCGCACCAGGGGAATAGGAGAAAAACTGTTTTTT
>NA|TRBJ2-2|NA|TRBV19|15
CASTGPDRAAGELFF
TGTGCCAGTACCGGACCGGACCGAGCGGCCGGGGAGCTGTTTTTT
>TRBD2|TRBJ2-1|NA|TRBV11-2|15
CASSFGLESSNEQFF
TGTGCCAGCAGCTTTGGACTAGAGTCTTCGAATGAGCAGTTCTTC
>NA|TRBJ2-3|NA|TRBV13|13
CASSPPGTDTQYF
TGTGCCAGCAGCCCTCCGGGCACAGATACGCAGTATTTT
>NA|TRBJ2-2|NA|TRBV2|13
CASSETFTGELFF
TGTGCCAGCAGTGAAACTTTCACCGGGGAGCTGTTTTTT
>NA|TRBJ1-1|NA|TRBV6-1|14
CASSEAFVASRAFF
TGTGCCAGCAGTGAAGCGTTTGTAGCTTCCCGAGCTTTCTTT
>TRBD1|TRBJ2-7|NA|TRBV6-5|15
CASSSGQGAVFEQYF
TGTGCCAGCAGTTCTGGACAGGGGGCAGTCTTCGAGCAGTACTTC
>NA|TRBJ2-5|NA|TRBV7-2|14
CASSRQVGQETQYF
TGTGCCAGCAGCCGGCAGGTGGGTCAAGAGACCCAGTACTTC